This T cell receptor beta chain was sequenced for a study of cytomegalovirus exposure and HLA in healthy donors. This CDR3 region has 13 residues. Trimming took 3 bases from V and 1 from J, leaving 6 bases between them. Per the germline V gene, CDR1 is SGHTA and CDR2 is FQGNSA. PCR employed 60 Vbeta and 13 Jbeta primers. The protocol was immunoSEQ multiplex PCR, while the TCRdb copy is restricted to in-frame clones and leaves out a portion. The sample records 150,000 to 180,000 clones, roughly 74% being singletons. This TCR was sampled from a young man in good health and CMV-seronegative. Input material: PBMCs. The rearrangement joins TRBV7-2 to TRBJ1-1; D gene ambiguous. The CDR3 here is CASSLPRNTEAFF. The CDR3 coding sequence is TGTGCCAGCAGCTTGCCCAGGAACACTGAAGCTTTCTTT.